These 24 T cell receptor beta chains came from one sample sequenced in a study of identical twins. TCRdb fed the 5' RACE reads into MiXCR, producing one record per CDR3 protein. The sample contains approximately 680,000 distinct CDR3 sequences, about 7.6% of which appear only once. These data also featured in a second study, about yellow fever vaccine responses in identical twins.

Source material: PBMCs. The receptor source for this set is a woman aged 18 to 35 in good health.

The CDR3 here is CASSQWGQGAAEQFF. Written as DNA, the CDR3 is TGCGCCAGCAGCCAATGGGGACAGGGGGCGGCTGAGCAGTTCTTC. The chain joins TRBV4-1 to TRBJ2-1; 12 bases match TRBD1. With 2 bases clipped from V and 9 bases from J, the junction kept 5 bases outside the gene matches. Germline V gene sequence: CDR1 MGHRA, CDR2 YSYEKL. CDR3 size: 15 residues.

This clonotype was counted ten times or more. The chain recombines TRBV11-2 with TRBJ2-2, with 14 nucleotides matching TRBD2. V shed 5 bases, J shed 2 bases, and the junction held 7 bases outside the gene matches. CDR3 length: 18 amino acids. Germline loops: CDR1 SGHAT, CDR2 FQNNGV. DNA for the CDR3: TGTGCCAGCAGCCTCCGACTAGCGGGAGGGGTAAACACCGGGGAGCTGTTTTTT. This codes for CASSLRLAGGVNTGELFF.

This clonotype was found many times. The chain is built from TRBV10-1 and TRBJ1-3; TRBD1 agrees at 9 bases. Germline trimming cut 3 bases from V and 5 bases from J; bases unmatched to any gene: 2. This CDR3 region has 14 residues. In germline, CDR1 is WNHNN, CDR2 SYGVQD (reference sequence). In DNA, the CDR3 is TGCGCCAGCAGTGATGGGACAGGGAGAAACACCATATATTTT. Translating gives CASSDGTGRNTIYF.

CDR3 in amino acids: CASSQAGRINSPLHF. In nucleotides, the CDR3 is TGTGCCAGCAGCCAAGCGGGACGGATTAATTCACCCCTCCACTTT. V is TRBV14 and J is TRBJ1-6; D possibly corresponds to TRBD1 (5 bases). Trimming took off 1 base at V and 6 bases at J, with 10 bases between the two ends. The CDR3 covers 15 residues. Germline values: CDR1 SGHDN, CDR2 FVKESK. Based on the CDR3 plus reference TRBV14 and TRBJ1-6, the full variable domain is EAGVTQFPSHSVIEKGQTVTLRCDPISGHDNLYWYRRVMGKEIKFLLHFVKESKQDESGMPNNRFLAERTGGTYSTLKVQPAELEDSGVYFCASSQAGRINSPLHFGNGTRLTVT.

This clonotype has just a few counts. V is TRBV4-2 and J is TRBJ1-4; 10 nucleotides match TRBD1. The CDR3 length is 15 residues. Trimming removed 5 bases from V and 8 bases from J; junction bases left unmatched: 8. Germline CDR1 is LGHNA and CDR2 is YNFKEQ. CDR3 protein: CASSLSGTGEEKLFF. CDR3 nucleotides: TGTGCCAGCAGCTTATCCGGGACAGGGGAAGAAAAACTGTTTTTT.

This clonotype was counted at least ten times. V usage is TRBV24-1 and J usage is TRBJ1-2; D is unresolved. The CDR3 spans 14 residues. The germline V gene has CDR1 KGHDR and CDR2 SFDVKD. With 0 bases removed from V and 2 bases from J, the gap between germline ends came to 6 bases. CDR3 residues: CATSDLVRNYGYTF. The DNA for the CDR3 is TGTGCCACCAGTGATTTGGTACGGAACTATGGCTACACCTTC.

This clonotype was counted only a few times. The chain employs TRBV12-3 or TRBV12-4 and TRBJ2-1; 10 positions match TRBD2. The CDR3 consists of 15 residues. J lost 9 bases, V lost 5 bases, and 10 bases had no gene match. For the CDR3, the DNA is TGTGCCAGCAGTGCGGGACTAGCGACCCGGGGTGAGCAGTTCTTC. This gives the protein CASSAGLATRGEQFF.

The chain recombines TRBV6-1 with TRBJ1-2; D is uncertain. This CDR3 has 13 residues. From germline, CDR1 is MNHNS and CDR2 SASEGT. The ends were cut back, 5 bases at V and 7 bases at J, with 14 bases in the middle. The CDR3 coding sequence is TGTGCCAGCAGTCCACACGCGCCGAGTGGCTACACCTTC. This translates into CASSPHAPSGYTF.

This clonotype occurred many times. The gene calls are TRBV29-1 and TRBJ2-7; D perhaps matches TRBD1 (6 bases). In germline, CDR1 is SQVTM, CDR2 ANQGSEA. V was shortened by 4 bases and J by 0 bases, with 7 bases between the two germline ends. This CDR3 spans 12 amino acids. CDR3 protein: CSVGDNSYEQYF. CDR3 coding DNA: TGCAGCGTTGGGGACAACTCCTACGAGCAGTACTTC.

This clonotype was detected only a few times. The chain recombines TRBV7-9 with TRBJ2-1; 7 nucleotides align to TRBD2. The germline gives CDR1 SEHNR, CDR2 FQNEAQ (reference sequence). V dropped 5 bases and J dropped 5; count of bases not matched to a gene: 9. The length of the CDR3 is 15 residues. The CDR3: CASSLRSGENNEQFF. CDR3 coding DNA: TGTGCCAGCAGCCTGAGGAGCGGGGAGAACAATGAGCAGTTCTTC.

The CDR3 spells CASSISEGGNSPLHF. As DNA, the CDR3 is TGTGCCAGTAGTATTTCTGAGGGAGGAAATTCACCCCTCCACTTT. The V and J genes are TRBV19 and TRBJ1-6, with D hard to call. Trimming removed 3 bases at V and 7 bases at J, with 13 bases between. CDR3 length: 15 residues. Per the germline V gene, CDR1 is LNHDA and CDR2 is SQIVND (reference sequence).

This clonotype was seen only a few times. V and J are TRBV5-1 and TRBJ2-4; 16 positions match TRBD2. V was pared by 3 bases and J by 4 bases, with 4 bases of the junction left unmatched. Per the germline V gene, CDR1 is SGHRS and CDR2 is YFSETQ. This CDR3 is 17 amino acids long. CDR3 bases: TGCGCCAGCAGCTGGGGACTAGCGGGGGGGCCAAAAAACATTCAGTACTTC. The encoded protein is CASSWGLAGGPKNIQYF.

This clonotype has a handful of counts. The chain recombines TRBV20-1 with TRBJ1-2; D unclear. The CDR3 runs 13 residues. Trimming cost V 0 bases and J 5 bases, with 10 bases left between them. Germline V gives CDR1 DFQATT, CDR2 SNEGSKA (reference sequence). The CDR3 loop is CSARDLAEYGYTF. The CDR3 DNA follows: TGCAGTGCTAGAGATCTGGCAGAGTATGGCTACACCTTC.

In its sample, this clonotype was seen many times. The rearrangement joins TRBV6-5 to TRBJ1-1; 10 nucleotides match TRBD1. CDR3 length equals 19 residues. Germline CDR1 and CDR2: MNHEY and SVGAGI. With V trimmed by 3 bases and J by 1 base, 14 bases remained unmatched. CDR3 region: CASSYSGQLGQGKNTEAFF. CDR3 DNA: TGTGCCAGCAGTTATTCTGGGCAATTGGGACAGGGGAAGAACACTGAAGCTTTCTTT.

This rearrangement joins TRBV24-1 to TRBJ2-1; 8 bases agree with TRBD1. The CDR3 totals 15 residues. Germline lookup yields CDR1 KGHDR and CDR2 SFDVKD. The V gene end was trimmed by 4 bases and the J gene end by 7 bases; junction bases not matched to a gene: 8. CDR3 protein: CATSEGTGRWNEQFF. The CDR3 DNA reads TGTGCCACCAGTGAGGGGACAGGCCGTTGGAATGAGCAGTTCTTC.

CDR3 sequence reads: CAIRDKVDTGELFF. The CDR3 bases are TGTGCCATCAGGGACAAAGTGGACACCGGGGAGCTGTTTTTT. This chain links TRBV10-3 with TRBJ2-2, with TRBD1 as a possible D gene (5 bases). CDR1 is ENHRY and CDR2 is SYGVKD in the germline V gene. This CDR3 is 14 amino acids long. V was pared by 6 bases and J by 3 bases, with 11 bases between.

This chain uses TRBV6-1 with TRBJ1-5; possibly TRBD1 for D (5 bases). Germline CDR1 MNHNS, CDR2 SASEGT. V dropped 6 bases and J dropped 7 bases, with 22 bases sitting between them. This CDR3 comprises 16 residues. CDR3 DNA sequence: TGTGCCAGCAGCCCGGGGATAGGAGCAGGGCGACAGCCCCAGCATTTT. Its protein is CASSPGIGAGRQPQHF.

This clonotype was recorded many times. The rearrangement links TRBV24-1 to TRBJ2-1; the D gene could be TRBD1 or TRBD2 (5 bases each). The germline V gene has CDR1 KGHDR and CDR2 SFDVKD. The CDR3 has 14 residues. The V and J ends lost 0 bases and 8 bases respectively, with 10 bases between them. CDR3 residues: CATSDLGDPDEQFF. The DNA of the CDR3 is TGTGCCACCAGTGATTTGGGGGACCCGGATGAGCAGTTCTTC.

The chain carries TRBV3-1 and TRBJ2-7; TRBD1 is a possible D gene (6 bases). The CDR3 runs to 13 residues. CDR1 LGHDT and CDR2 YNNKEL come from the germline V gene (reference sequence). V lost 3 bases, J lost 3 bases, and 9 bases lay in between. The CDR3 reads CASSHGQSYEQYV. The DNA for the CDR3 is TGTGCCAGCAGCCACGGACAGAGCTACGAGCAGTACGTC.

This clonotype was detected ten times or more. The V gene is TRBV5-1, the J gene TRBJ2-2; TRBD2 matches at 10 bases. Germline loops: CDR1 SGHRS, CDR2 YFSETQ. This CDR3 region has 17 residues. V lost 3 bases and J lost 8; bases outside the gene matches: 13. CDR3 DNA: TGCGCCAGCAGCTCTGACGTCCTAGCGGGAGTTACGGGGGAGCTGTTTTTT. Translation: CASSSDVLAGVTGELFF.

This clonotype was counted at least ten times. CDR3 nucleotide sequence: TGCAGTGCTTCCCGACAGTCCTACTATGGCTACACCTTC. Translation gives CSASRQSYYGYTF. This chain uses TRBV20-1 with TRBJ1-2; D perhaps matches TRBD1 (5 bases). V was cut by 5 bases and J by 3 bases, with 13 bases left in between. The germline V gene has CDR1 DFQATT and CDR2 SNEGSKA (reference sequence). The CDR3 covers 13 residues.

This clonotype was picked up many times. The V and J genes are TRBV3-1 and TRBJ1-5; no firm D call. Germline values: CDR1 LGHDT, CDR2 YNNKEL (reference sequence). Deletions cut 1 base from V and 2 bases from J, with 6 bases between. The CDR3 runs to 14 residues. CDR3 coding DNA: TGTGCCAGCAGCCAAGTAGTGGGCAATCAGCCCCAGCATTTT. Its translation is CASSQVVGNQPQHF. Supplemented by reference TRBV3-1 and TRBJ1-5, the full variable domain reads DTAVSQTPKYLVTQMGNDKSIKCEQNLGHDTMYWYKQDSKKFLKIMFSYNNKELIINETVPNRFSPKSPDKAHLNLHINSLELGDSAVYFCASSQVVGNQPQHFGDGTRLSIL.

This clonotype was seen at least ten times. This rearrangement joins TRBV5-1 to TRBJ2-1; 13 bases match TRBD2. Germline loops: CDR1 SGHRS, CDR2 YFSETQ. There are 16 residues in the CDR3. The V and J ends lost 2 bases and 10 bases, in that order; junction bases with no gene match: 9. The CDR3 DNA follows: TGCGCCAGCAGCTTCGTAGGACTAGCGGGAGAAGGGGAGCAGTTCTTC. Amino acid sequence: CASSFVGLAGEGEQFF.

This clonotype showed up many times. The V and J genes are TRBV6-2 or TRBV6-3 and TRBJ2-5; TRBD2 aligns across 12 bases. Trimming removed 5 bases from V and 2 bases from J; junction bases left unmatched: 3. Germline V lookup: CDR1 MNHEY, CDR2 SVGEGT. CDR3 length equals 15 residues. The CDR3 sequence: CASSHLAGGQETQYF. The CDR3, as DNA: TGTGCCAGCAGTCATCTAGCGGGGGGGCAAGAGACCCAGTACTTC.